One and the same sample provided the 26 T cell receptor beta chains below, sequenced in a study of blood T cells in healthy people across ages. Primed by a sample-barcoded 5' primer and a J-beta primer mix, a second PCR proceeded for roughly 6 to 12 cycles. TCRdb called the 5' RACE reads again in MiXCR, with one record for every CDR3 protein. The table lists 1.5 million to 2 million distinct CDR3 sequences, about 30% of them singletons. The sequenced sample consisted of blood. The source is a woman aged 25 to 39 in good health.

The chain combines TRBV11-2 with TRBJ1-2; D is undetermined. CDR3 size: 14 residues. Germline assignment: CDR1 SGHAT and CDR2 FQNNGV. Trimming shortened V by 0 bases and J by 10 bases, and 15 bases separated the two germline ends. DNA for the CDR3: TGTGCCAGCAGCTTAGACCGACCTCAATCCGACTACACCTTC. Translated: CASSLDRPQSDYTF. Looking up the rest from reference TRBV11-2 and TRBJ1-2 gives the full variable domain: EAGVAQSPRYKIIEKRQSVAFWCNPISGHATLYWYQQILGQGPKLLIQFQNNGVVDDSQLPKDRFSAERLKGVDSTLKIQPAKLEDSAVYLCASSLDRPQSDYTFGSGTRLTVV.

The rearrangement joins TRBV5-1 to TRBJ2-7; a possible D gene is TRBD1 (6 bases). TRBJ2-5 matches the DNA end more closely, so the J call is doubtful. Germline CDR1 SGHRS, CDR2 YFSETQ. The CDR3 has 12 amino acids. CDR3 amino acids: CASSWDKETQYF. Here the CDR3 DNA reads TGCGCCAGCAGCTGGGACAAAGAGACCCAGTACTTC.

Many counts were recorded for this clonotype. The rearrangement joins TRBV20-1 to TRBJ1-5; D might be TRBD1 (5 bases). The CDR3 length is 12 residues. The V end lost 2 bases, the J end lost 4 bases, and 6 bases lay between the germline ends. Per the germline V gene, CDR1 is DFQATT and CDR2 is SNEGSKA (reference sequence). CDR3 protein: CSARPGNQPQHF. CDR3 sequence (DNA): TGCAGTGCTAGACCAGGGAATCAGCCCCAGCATTTT.

This clonotype has just a few counts. No DNA is shown, since the ends of the CDR3 on it are uncertain; the CDR3 is the one TCRdb lists. V gene TRBV12-3 or TRBV12-4 combines with J gene TRBJ2-2. The CDR3 has 13 residues if both end residues are counted. CDR3 loop: CASSTSSTGELFF.

This chain joins TRBV10-2 and TRBJ2-7, with D possibly TRBD2 on 5 matching bases. The J call may be mistaken, given a closer DNA end match to TRBJ2-5. The CDR3 has 13 residues. Looked up from germline, CDR1 is WSHSY and CDR2 is SAAADI. CDR3: CASSSRGIETQYF. DNA of the CDR3: TGCGCCAGCAGTTCTAGAGGGATAGAGACCCAGTACTTC.

This clonotype was found many times. The chain carries TRBV10-2 and TRBJ2-7; D gene unclear. V dropped 3 bases and J dropped 6 bases, with 6 bases sitting between them. The CDR3 is 11 residues long. CDR1 WSHSY and CDR2 SAAADI come from the germline V gene. The CDR3, as DNA: TGCGCCAGCAGTGACGCCCTCGAGCAGTACTTC. It specifies CASSDALEQYF.

This clonotype has more than one count but fewer than ten. This rearrangement joins TRBV28 to TRBJ2-5; 8 bases fit TRBD1. The CDR3 spans 15 residues. The germline CDR1 and CDR2 sequences are MDHEN and SYDVKM. The trim removed 3 bases at V and 2 bases at J, leaving 5 bases unmatched. The CDR3 reads CASSFQNRGQETQYF. CDR3 DNA: TGTGCCAGCAGTTTCCAGAACAGGGGGCAAGAGACCCAGTACTTC.

The count of this clonotype is one. This may come from a read error, since a much larger clone is one base off. The rearrangement uses TRBV5-1 and TRBJ2-1; D may be TRBD1 (5 bases). CDR3 size: 13 residues. Per the germline V gene, CDR1 is SGHRS and CDR2 is YFSETQ. CDR3 sequence reads: CTTGLGPNNEQFF. The DNA for the CDR3 is TGCACCACCGGCCTGGGGCCTAACAATGAGCAGTTCTTC.

The chain links TRBV27 to TRBJ1-4; tentatively, D is TRBD1 (6 bases). Deletions cut 4 bases from V and 1 base from J, with 16 bases between. Germline V gives CDR1 MNHEY, CDR2 SMNVEV (reference sequence). CDR3 length: 17 residues. The CDR3 region is CASSSPRGKGTNEKLFF. The CDR3 nucleotides are TGTGCCAGCAGTTCGCCCAGGGGTAAAGGAACTAATGAAAAACTGTTTTTT.

This chain uses TRBV19 with TRBJ2-1, with D hard to call. Germline CDR1 is LNHDA and CDR2 is SQIVND (reference sequence). This CDR3 contains 14 residues. V shed 3 bases and J shed 1 base, with 7 bases lying between them. CDR3 coding DNA: TGTGCCAGTAGTATGCCGGAGTCCTACAATGAGCAGTTCTTC. Its protein is CASSMPESYNEQFF. Looking up the rest from reference TRBV19 and TRBJ2-1 gives the full variable domain: DGGITQSPKYLFRKEGQNVTLSCEQNLNHDAMYWYRQDPGQGLRLIYYSQIVNDFQKGDIAEGYSVSREKKESFPLTVTSAQKNPTAFYLCASSMPESYNEQFFGPGTRLTVL.

In DNA, the CDR3 is TGTGCCAGCAGCTCTGGACAGGGAGTTGCGTGTGAGCAGTTCTTC. This encodes CASSSGQGVACEQFF. The chain is built from TRBV5-5 and TRBJ2-1, with 8 bases aligning to TRBD1. The CDR3 covers 15 residues. Trimming at V came to 3 bases and at J to 9 bases, leaving 11 bases not matched to a gene. Germline V gene data show CDR1 as SGHKS and CDR2 as YYEKEE (reference sequence).

This clonotype was counted a few times. V gene TRBV19 combines with J gene TRBJ2-5; D is undetermined. V dropped 3 bases and J dropped 2 bases, with 10 bases sitting between them. Germline V gives CDR1 LNHDA, CDR2 SQIVND (reference sequence). CDR3 size: 14 residues. CDR3 coding DNA: TGTGCCAGTAGTATGGGATTGGTACAAGAGACCCAGTACTTC. Protein product: CASSMGLVQETQYF.

In this sample, this clonotype turned up once. A read error may be the cause here, since a much bigger clone is one base away. The chain links TRBV28 to TRBJ2-4; weak D call: TRBD1 (6 bases). From germline, CDR1 is MDHEN and CDR2 SYDVKM. There are 13 residues in the CDR3. V was shortened by 5 bases and J by 13 bases, with 18 bases between the two germline ends. The CDR3 region is CASSLYRDNEQYF. For the CDR3, the DNA is TGTGCCAGCAGTCTCTACAGGGACAATGAGCAGTACTTC.

The V gene is TRBV30, the J gene TRBJ2-1; D unclear. CDR1 and CDR2 (germline): GTSNPN, SVGIG (reference sequence). This CDR3 spans 11 amino acids. The V and J ends lost 2 bases and 7 bases respectively, with 6 bases between them. The CDR3 loop reads CAWSSMNEQFF. The CDR3 nucleotides read TGTGCCTGGAGTAGTATGAATGAGCAGTTCTTC.

V and J are TRBV10-3 and TRBJ2-5, with 9 bases that match TRBD2. Germline CDR1 ENHRY, CDR2 SYGVKD. J lost 5 bases, V lost 11 bases, and 9 bases had no gene match. The CDR3 runs 13 residues. The CDR3 loop is CAAGGAQGETQYF. The CDR3 nucleotides are TGTGCCGCGGGAGGGGCACAGGGGGAGACCCAGTACTTC.

This clonotype was detected a few times. The V and J genes are TRBV7-9 and TRBJ2-2; possibly TRBD1 for D (5 bases). CDR1 and CDR2 from the germline V gene are SEHNR and FQNEAQ (reference sequence). The V and J ends lost 5 bases and 6 bases respectively, with 16 bases between them. CDR3 length: 15 residues. For the CDR3, the DNA is TGTGCCAGCAGCCTTGACAGCTTAGGTGCCGGGGAGCTGTTTTTT. Protein sequence: CASSLDSLGAGELFF.

As concerns this clonotype: With a much larger clone just one base away, this may be a read error. This chain uses TRBV2 with TRBJ2-6, with D possibly matching TRBD1 (5 bases). This CDR3 has 16 amino acids. Germline V gene sequence: CDR1 SNHLY, CDR2 FYNNEI. The chain's CDR3 is CASSVYQGSGTNVLTF. The CDR3 nucleotides read TGTGCCAGCAGCGTATACCAGGGTTCTGGGACCAACGTCCTGACTTTC.

Regarding this clonotype: This could be a read error, since a much larger clone is one nucleotide away. The chain joins TRBV12-3 or TRBV12-4 to TRBJ1-2; D not resolved. The CDR3 extends over 15 amino acids. The V gene lost 2 bases and the J gene lost 6 bases, with 16 bases spanning the gap. The DNA for the CDR3 is TGTGCCAGCAGTTTAACTACAGAGGCGTACGATGGCTACACCTTC. Encoded protein: CASSLTTEAYDGYTF.

J is TRBJ2-7 and V is TRBV3-1, with D possibly being TRBD1 (5 bases). CDR3 length: 14 amino acids. The ends were cut back, 1 base at V and 3 bases at J, with 10 bases in the middle. Germline CDR1 and CDR2: LGHDT and YNNKEL (reference sequence). CDR3 sequence: CASSQVDKNYEQYF. CDR3 bases: TGTGCCAGCAGCCAAGTGGACAAGAACTACGAGCAGTACTTC.

In this sample, this clonotype turned up a few times. The chain couples TRBV7-9 to TRBJ1-1; D remains ambiguous. This CDR3 is built from 11 residues. Trimming shortened V by 4 bases and J by 4 bases, and 4 bases separated the two germline ends. The germline V gene encodes CDR1 SEHNR and CDR2 FQNEAQ (reference sequence). The CDR3 nucleotides read TGTGCCAGCAGCTCCCGCACTGAAGCTTTCTTT. Its translation is CASSSRTEAFF.

The chain uses TRBV27 and TRBJ2-5; TRBD2 matches at 8 bases. Trimming took 2 bases from V and 6 from J; bases not matched to a gene: 5. Germline CDR1 MNHEY, CDR2 SMNVEV (reference sequence). The CDR3 is made up of 14 amino acids. DNA of the CDR3: TGTGCCAGCAGTTTAGGGGCGGGGGGAAAGACCCAGTACTTC. It encodes CASSLGAGGKTQYF.

This clonotype was counted ten times or more. The rearrangement joins TRBV6-6 to TRBJ1-2; tentatively, D is TRBD1 (6 bases). CDR3 length: 15 residues. Germline lookup yields CDR1 MNHNY and CDR2 SVGAGI (reference sequence). V was clipped by 5 bases and J by 0 bases, with 13 bases between them. CDR3 amino acids: CASSPEGGANYGYTF. CDR3 DNA sequence: TGTGCCAGCAGTCCGGAAGGGGGGGCTAACTATGGCTACACCTTC.

The V gene is TRBV5-5, the J gene TRBJ2-1; D not certain. The end of the DNA fits TRBJ2-7 better, so the J call may be wrong. The V gene's germline CDR1 is SGHKS and CDR2 YYEKEE (reference sequence). There are 13 residues in the CDR3. For the CDR3, the DNA is TGTGCCAGCAGCTTGGTTAGTAAGGTTGAGCAGTACTTC. Protein: CASSLVSKVEQYF.

A note on this clonotype: This sequence may be a read error, since a much larger clone differs from it by one base. J is TRBJ2-5 and V is TRBV24-1; TRBD2 aligns across 7 bases. Germline CDR1 KGHDR, CDR2 SFDVKD. The CDR3 has 13 residues. This CDR3 is CAASMAGEETQYF. The CDR3 DNA sequence: TGTGCCGCCAGTATGGCGGGAGAAGAGACCCAGTACTTC.

This clonotype was detected ten times or more. The chain employs TRBV6-5 and TRBJ2-3; 9 nucleotides line up with TRBD2. J lost 3 bases, V lost 6 bases, and 7 bases had no gene match. The CDR3 sequence is 15 residues long. CDR1 is MNHEY and CDR2 is SVGAGI in the germline V gene. The CDR3 nucleotides are TGTGCCAGCAGATTAGCGGGAGATAGGACAGATACGCAGTATTTT. Translation: CASRLAGDRTDTQYF.

This rearrangement joins TRBV29-1 to TRBJ2-2; possible D gene TRBD2, 5 bases. V lost 3 bases and J lost 6, with 11 bases in between. The CDR3 runs 13 residues. The germline gives CDR1 SQVTM, CDR2 ANQGSEA. The CDR3 DNA reads TGCAGCGTTGATCGGGGTTTGGCCGGGGAGCTGTTTTTT. Its translation is CSVDRGLAGELFF.